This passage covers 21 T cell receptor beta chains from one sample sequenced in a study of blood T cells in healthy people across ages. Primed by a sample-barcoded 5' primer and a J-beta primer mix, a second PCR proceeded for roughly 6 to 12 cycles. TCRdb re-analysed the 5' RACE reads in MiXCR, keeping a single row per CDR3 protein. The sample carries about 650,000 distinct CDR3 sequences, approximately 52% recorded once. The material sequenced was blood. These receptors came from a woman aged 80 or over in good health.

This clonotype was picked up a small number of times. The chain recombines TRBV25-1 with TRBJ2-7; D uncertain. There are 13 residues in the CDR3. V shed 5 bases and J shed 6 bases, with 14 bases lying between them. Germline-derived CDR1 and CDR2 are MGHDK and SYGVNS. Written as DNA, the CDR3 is TGTGCCAGCAGTACAACCCGGTTCGGCGAGCAGTACTTC. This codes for CASSTTRFGEQYF.

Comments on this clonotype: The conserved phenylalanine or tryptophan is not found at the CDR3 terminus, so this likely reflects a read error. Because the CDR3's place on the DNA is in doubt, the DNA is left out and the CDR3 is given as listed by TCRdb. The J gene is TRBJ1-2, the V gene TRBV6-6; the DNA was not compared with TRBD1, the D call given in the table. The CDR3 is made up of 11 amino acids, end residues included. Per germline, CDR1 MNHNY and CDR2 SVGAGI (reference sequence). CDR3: CASGTGGATPS.

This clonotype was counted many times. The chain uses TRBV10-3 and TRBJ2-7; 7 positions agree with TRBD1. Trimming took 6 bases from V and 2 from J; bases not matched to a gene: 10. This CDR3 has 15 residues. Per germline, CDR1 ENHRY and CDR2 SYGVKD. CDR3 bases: TGTGCCATCAGCGAAGGGCCGGACAGGCCCTACGAGCAGTACTTC. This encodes CAISEGPDRPYEQYF.

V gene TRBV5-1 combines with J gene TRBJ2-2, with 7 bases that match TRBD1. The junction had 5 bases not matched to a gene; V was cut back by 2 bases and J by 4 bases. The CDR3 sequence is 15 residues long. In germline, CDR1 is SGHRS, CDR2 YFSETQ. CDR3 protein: CASSLDNRGTGELFF. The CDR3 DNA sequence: TGCGCCAGCAGCTTAGACAACAGGGGCACCGGGGAGCTGTTTTTT.

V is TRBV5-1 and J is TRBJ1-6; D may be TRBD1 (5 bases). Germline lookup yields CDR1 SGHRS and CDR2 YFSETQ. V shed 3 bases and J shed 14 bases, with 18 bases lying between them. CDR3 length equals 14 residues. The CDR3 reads CASSSADSFSTLHF. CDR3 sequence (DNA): TGCGCCAGCAGCTCGGCAGACAGTTTCTCAACCCTCCACTTT.

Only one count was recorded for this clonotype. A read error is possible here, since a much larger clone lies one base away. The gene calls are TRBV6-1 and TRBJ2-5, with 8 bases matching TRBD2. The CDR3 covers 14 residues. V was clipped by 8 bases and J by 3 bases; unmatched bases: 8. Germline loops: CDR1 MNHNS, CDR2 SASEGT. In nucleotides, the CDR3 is TGTGCCAGCCTTCCCGGGGGGGCGAAAGAGACCCAGTACTTC. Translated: CASLPGGAKETQYF.

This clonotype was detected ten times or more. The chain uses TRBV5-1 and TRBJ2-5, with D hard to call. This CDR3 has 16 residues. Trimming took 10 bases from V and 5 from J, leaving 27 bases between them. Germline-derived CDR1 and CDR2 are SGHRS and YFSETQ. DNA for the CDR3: TGCGCCTCCTGTAGCATGGCTCGACACCCTGGGGAGACCCAGTACTTC. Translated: CASCSMARHPGETQYF.

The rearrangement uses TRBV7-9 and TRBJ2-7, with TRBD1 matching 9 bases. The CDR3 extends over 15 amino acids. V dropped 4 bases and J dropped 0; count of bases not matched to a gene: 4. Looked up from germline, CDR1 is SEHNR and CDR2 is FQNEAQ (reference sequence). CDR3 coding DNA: TGTGCCAGCAGCTCTCGGACAGGGGTCTCCTACGAGCAGTACTTC. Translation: CASSSRTGVSYEQYF.

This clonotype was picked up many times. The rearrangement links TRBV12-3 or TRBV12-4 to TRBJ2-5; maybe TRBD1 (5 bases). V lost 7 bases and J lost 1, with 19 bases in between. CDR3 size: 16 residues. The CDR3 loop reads CASKSGRRQFQETQYF. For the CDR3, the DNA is TGTGCCAGCAAATCCGGCCGACGACAGTTCCAAGAGACCCAGTACTTC.

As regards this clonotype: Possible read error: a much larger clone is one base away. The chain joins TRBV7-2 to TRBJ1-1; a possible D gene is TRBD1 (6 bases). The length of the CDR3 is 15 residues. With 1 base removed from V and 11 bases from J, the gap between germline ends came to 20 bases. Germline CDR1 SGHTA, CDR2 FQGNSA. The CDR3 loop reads CASSLGTETSCGAFF. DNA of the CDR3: TGTGCCAGCAGCTTAGGGACAGAAACCTCATGCGGGGCTTTCTTT.

CDR3: CATSRANRGYTF. In DNA form, the CDR3 reads TGTGCCACCAGCAGAGCCAACAGGGGCTACACCTTC. This chain links TRBV15 with TRBJ1-2; tentative D call: TRBD1 (5 bases). V was clipped by 1 base and J by 8 bases, with 8 bases between them. Per germline, CDR1 LNHNV and CDR2 YYDKDF (reference sequence). The CDR3 is made up of 12 amino acids.

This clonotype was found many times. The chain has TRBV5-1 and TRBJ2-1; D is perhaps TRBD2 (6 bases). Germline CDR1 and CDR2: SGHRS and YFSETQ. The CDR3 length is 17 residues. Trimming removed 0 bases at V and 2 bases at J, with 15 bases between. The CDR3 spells CASSLGGAPYAYNEQFF. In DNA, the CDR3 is TGCGCCAGCAGCTTGGGCGGGGCCCCCTATGCCTACAATGAGCAGTTCTTC. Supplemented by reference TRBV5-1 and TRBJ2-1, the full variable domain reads KAGVTQTPRYLIKTRGQQVTLSCSPISGHRSVSWYQQTPGQGLQFLFEYFSETQRNKGNFPGRFSGRQFSNSRSEMNVSTLELGDSALYLCASSLGGAPYAYNEQFFGPGTRLTVL.

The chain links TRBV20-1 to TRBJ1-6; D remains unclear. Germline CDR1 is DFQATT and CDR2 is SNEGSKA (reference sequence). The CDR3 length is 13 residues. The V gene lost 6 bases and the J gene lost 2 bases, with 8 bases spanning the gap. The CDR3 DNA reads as TGCAGTGCGCGGGATCCCTATAATTCACCCCTCCACTTT. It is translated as CSARDPYNSPLHF.

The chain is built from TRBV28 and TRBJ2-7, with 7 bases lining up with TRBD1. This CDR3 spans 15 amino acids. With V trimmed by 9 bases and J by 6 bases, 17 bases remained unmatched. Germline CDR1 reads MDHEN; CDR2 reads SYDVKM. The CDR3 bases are TGTGCCAGTAGACAGAGGGGGCTGGAATCTGGCGAGCAGTACTTC. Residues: CASRQRGLESGEQYF.

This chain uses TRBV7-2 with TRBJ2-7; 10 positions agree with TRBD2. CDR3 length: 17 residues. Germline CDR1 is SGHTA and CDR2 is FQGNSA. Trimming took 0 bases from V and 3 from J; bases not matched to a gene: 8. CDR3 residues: CASSLAARTSGSYEQYF. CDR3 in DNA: TGTGCCAGCAGCTTAGCCGCCCGGACTAGCGGCAGCTACGAGCAGTACTTC.

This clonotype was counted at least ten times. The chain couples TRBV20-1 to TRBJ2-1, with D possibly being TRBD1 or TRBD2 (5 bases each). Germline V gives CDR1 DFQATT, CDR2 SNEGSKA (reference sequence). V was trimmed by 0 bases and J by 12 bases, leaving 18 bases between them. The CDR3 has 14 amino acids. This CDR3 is CSARDPQGLEGQFF. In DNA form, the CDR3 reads TGCAGTGCTAGAGATCCCCAGGGCCTTGAGGGGCAGTTCTTC.

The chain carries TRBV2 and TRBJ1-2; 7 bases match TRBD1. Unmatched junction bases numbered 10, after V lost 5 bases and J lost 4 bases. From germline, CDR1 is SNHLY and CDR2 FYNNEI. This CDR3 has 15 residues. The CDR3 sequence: CASSLSGTAVYGYTF. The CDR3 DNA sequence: TGTGCCAGCAGTCTTAGCGGGACAGCGGTCTATGGCTACACCTTC.

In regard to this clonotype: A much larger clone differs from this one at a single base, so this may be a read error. The CDR3 DNA reads as TGTGCCATCAGTGACGGGAGGAGCTCCTACAATGGGCAGTTCTTC. This translates into CAISDGRSSYNGQFF. V is TRBV10-3 and J is TRBJ2-1; 7 positions agree with TRBD2. The V gene's germline CDR1 is ENHRY and CDR2 SYGVKD. This CDR3 comprises 15 residues.

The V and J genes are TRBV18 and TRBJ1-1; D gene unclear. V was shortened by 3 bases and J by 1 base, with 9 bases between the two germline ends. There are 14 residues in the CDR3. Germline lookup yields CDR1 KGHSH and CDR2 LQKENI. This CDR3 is CASSPSPRNTEAFF. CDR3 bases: TGTGCCAGCTCACCGTCGCCAAGGAACACTGAAGCTTTCTTT.

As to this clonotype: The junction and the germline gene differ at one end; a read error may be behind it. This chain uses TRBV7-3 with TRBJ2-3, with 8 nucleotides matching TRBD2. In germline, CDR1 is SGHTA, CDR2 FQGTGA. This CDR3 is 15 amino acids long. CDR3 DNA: TGTCCCAGCAGCCCGGGACGAGCGGGAGTAGATACGCAGTATTTT. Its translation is CPSSPGRAGVDTQYF.

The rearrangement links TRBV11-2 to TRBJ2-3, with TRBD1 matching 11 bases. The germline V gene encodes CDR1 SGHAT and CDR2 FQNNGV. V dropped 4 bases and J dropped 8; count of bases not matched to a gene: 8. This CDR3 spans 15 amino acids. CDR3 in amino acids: CASSSRTGGYVTQYF. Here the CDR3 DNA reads TGTGCCAGCAGCTCAAGGACAGGGGGCTATGTTACGCAGTATTTT.